Listed below are T cell receptor beta chains from one sample, sequenced in a study of T cells in Graves' hyperthyroidism and ophthalmopathy. TCRdb reanalysed the multiplex PCR reads using MiXCR and keeps one entry per CDR3 protein. The sample shows 450,000 to 650,000 distinct CDR3 sequences, approximately 17% of them seen only once. The sample comprised blood. Receptor source: a young woman with Graves' ophthalmopathy. Each CDR3 is given with its conserved first and last residue. The order of the fields is J gene, V gene, D gene, clone size, CDR3 DNA, CDR3 protein. A D gene is named only where the DNA matches it firmly. The size field is filled for only some rows; it gives once, few, many or a size class.

J: TRBJ2-4; V: TRBV10-3; D: NA; size: few; DNA: TGTGCCATCAGTGAAAGACAGCCGACTAGACTTCAGTACTTC; CDR3: CAISERQPTRLQYF
J: TRBJ1-4; V: TRBV30; D: TRBD1; size: many; DNA: TGTGCCTGTGACAGGGGGATCAATCCAACTAATGAAAAACTGTTTTTT; CDR3: CACDRGINPTNEKLFF
J: TRBJ1-2; V: TRBV30; D: NA; size: many; DNA: TGTGCCTGGAGGGGAGACGAGCATGGCTACACCTTC; CDR3: CAWRGDEHGYTF
J: TRBJ2-7; V: TRBV5-1; D: NA; size: many; DNA: TGCGCCAGCAGCTTGCGACCTCTTCCCTACGAGCAGTACTTC; CDR3: CASSLRPLPYEQYF
J: TRBJ2-3; V: TRBV14; D: NA; size: few; DNA: TGTGCCAGCAGCCCGAAGAAGGCGGGAAAAACAGATACGCAGTATTTT; CDR3: CASSPKKAGKTDTQYF
J: TRBJ2-3; V: TRBV20-1; D: TRBD1; size: few; DNA: TGCAGTGCTGAAAGGAACAGGGGTGGCACAGATACGCAGTATTTT; CDR3: CSAERNRGGTDTQYF
J: TRBJ1-2; V: TRBV5-4; D: TRBD1; size: NA; DNA: TGTGCCAGCAGCACAGGACAGGCAAAGAACTATGGCTACACCTTC; CDR3: CASSTGQAKNYGYTF
J: TRBJ2-1; V: TRBV7-3; D: NA; size: NA; DNA: TGTGCCAGCAGCTTACCTCCGGACACGACGAAGTTTTTC; CDR3: CASSLPPDTTKFF
J: TRBJ2-1; V: TRBV4-3; D: TRBD2; size: NA; DNA: TGCGCCAGCAGCCATTCGAACGGGACTACGGGTAGGAATGAGCAGTTCTTC; CDR3: CASSHSNGTTGRNEQFF
J: TRBJ2-3; V: TRBV6-1; D: TRBD1; size: many; DNA: TGTGCCAGCAGTTTTACAGGGGCCTTTAGCACAGATACGCAGTATTTT; CDR3: CASSFTGAFSTDTQYF
J: TRBJ1-1; V: TRBV6-5; D: NA; size: few; DNA: TGTGCCAGCAGTTACCGGGGGGGGCCTGAAGCTTTCTTT; CDR3: CASSYRGGPEAFF
J: TRBJ1-4; V: TRBV7-8; D: NA; size: many; DNA: TGTGCCAGCAGCCTCCTCGAGGGAGAGGGTGAAAAACTGTTTTTT; CDR3: CASSLLEGEGEKLFF
J: TRBJ1-5; V: TRBV19; D: NA; size: few; DNA: TGTGCCAGTAGAAAAGAAGATCAGCCCCAGCATTTT; CDR3: CASRKEDQPQHF
J: TRBJ2-1; V: TRBV20-1; D: TRBD1; size: NA; DNA: TGCAGTGCTTCGACAGGGGAGGACTACAATGAGCAGTTCTTC; CDR3: CSASTGEDYNEQFF
J: TRBJ2-7; V: TRBV4-2; D: NA; size: few; DNA: TGTGCCAGCAGCCAAGTAGGGGTCTCCTACGAGCAGTACTTC; CDR3: CASSQVGVSYEQYF
J: TRBJ2-1; V: TRBV20-1; D: TRBD2; size: NA; DNA: TGCAGTGCTAGTCTTGGGATGGGGGGGGGAACCTCCTACAATGAGCAGTTCTTC; CDR3: CSASLGMGGGTSYNEQFF
J: TRBJ2-5; V: TRBV6-1; D: TRBD2; size: many; DNA: TGTGCCAGCAGTTTACTAGCGGGGGCAGAAGAGACCCAGTACTTC; CDR3: CASSLLAGAEETQYF
J: TRBJ2-2; V: TRBV11-3; D: NA; size: many; DNA: TGTGCCAGCAGCTTAGATCGAGGACAGTCCTACACCGGGGAGCTGTTTTTT; CDR3: CASSLDRGQSYTGELFF
J: TRBJ2-6; V: TRBV27; D: TRBD1; size: few; DNA: TGTGCCAGCAGTCAACATACCGGACAGGGCTCTGGGGCCAACGTCCTGACTTTC; CDR3: CASSQHTGQGSGANVLTF
J: TRBJ2-7; V: TRBV15; D: NA; size: NA; DNA: TGTGCCACCAGCAGAGGAGGTGACAGCCCCTACGAGCAGTACTTC; CDR3: CATSRGGDSPYEQYF
J: TRBJ2-3; V: TRBV9; D: NA; size: NA; DNA: TGTGCCAGCAGCGTAATCGACCTTACAGATACGCAGTATTTT; CDR3: CASSVIDLTDTQYF
J: TRBJ2-2; V: TRBV5-1; D: TRBD1; size: NA; DNA: TGCGCCAGCAGCCTTCCGGACAGGGGGCGATTCGTATCGAACACCGGGGAGCTGTTTTTT; CDR3: CASSLPDRGRFVSNTGELFF
J: TRBJ1-1; V: TRBV6-1; D: NA; size: many; DNA: TGTGCCAGCAGGACCTCTCAGGACTACATGAACACTGAAGCTTTCTTT; CDR3: CASRTSQDYMNTEAFF